One sample yielded the 32 T cell receptor beta chains listed below, sequenced in a study of blood T cells in healthy people across ages. The second PCR ran about 6 to 12 cycles with a sample-barcoded 5' primer and J-beta primers. TCRdb processed the 5' RACE reads anew with MiXCR; each CDR3 protein has one entry. The sample contains 1.5 million or so distinct CDR3 sequences, roughly 45% of which appear only once. Sequences were obtained from blood. Every receptor here comes from a woman younger than 30 in good health.

At least ten counts were recorded for this clonotype. The rearrangement links TRBV4-1 to TRBJ2-7; D is unresolved. CDR1 is MGHRA, CDR2 YSYEKL, per germline. This CDR3 comprises 13 residues. The V and J ends lost 4 bases and 3 bases respectively, with 10 bases between them. The CDR3 spells CASSRAVSYEQYF. The CDR3 coding sequence is TGCGCCAGCAGCCGAGCAGTTAGCTACGAGCAGTACTTC.

This clonotype was picked up a small number of times. This sequence joins TRBV5-6 and TRBJ2-3; D might be TRBD1 or TRBD2, each matching 5 bases. Germline V gene sequence: CDR1 SGHDT, CDR2 YYEEEE. The CDR3 contains 17 residues. V lost 0 bases and J lost 1, with 15 bases in between. CDR3 region: CASSLGPTGAGTDTQYF. CDR3 nucleotide sequence: TGTGCCAGCAGCTTGGGACCCACCGGGGCTGGCACAGATACGCAGTATTTT.

This chain connects TRBV12-3 or TRBV12-4 to TRBJ2-1; 7 bases match TRBD2. This CDR3 is 18 amino acids long. Unmatched junction bases numbered 16, after V lost 1 base and J lost 7 bases. The CDR3 DNA reads as TGTGCCAGCAGTTTAGTACCATGGACTGGGCGGGAGAATAATGAGCAGTTCTTC. Amino acids: CASSLVPWTGRENNEQFF.

This clonotype was found once. A read error is possible here, since a much larger clone lies one base away. The V call is TRBV4-1, the J call TRBJ2-3, with 8 bases lining up with TRBD2. V shed 1 base and J 6 bases; nucleotides not matched to a gene: 6. CDR3 length equals 15 residues. Germline V gene data show CDR1 as MGHRA and CDR2 as YSYEKL. The CDR3 DNA follows: TGCGCCAGCAGCCAAGGACCAGCGGGGGTGGATACGCAGTATTTT. Encoded protein: CASSQGPAGVDTQYF.

The chain combines TRBV20-1 with TRBJ2-1; 7 nucleotides line up with TRBD1. CDR3 length equals 17 residues. The trim removed 2 bases at V and 0 bases at J, leaving 10 bases unmatched. Looked up from germline, CDR1 is DFQATT and CDR2 is SNEGSKA (reference sequence). CDR3 DNA sequence: TGCAGTGCTAGATTGGGACAGATCGTGAGCTCCTACAATGAGCAGTTCTTC. Encoded protein: CSARLGQIVSSYNEQFF.

The chain combines TRBV7-9 with TRBJ2-5; D gene ambiguous. Trimming removed 8 bases from V and 0 bases from J, with 10 bases in between. Germline V gene data show CDR1 as SEHNR and CDR2 as FQNEAQ (reference sequence). The CDR3 is 13 residues long. Written as DNA, the CDR3 is TGTGCCAGCGGAACAGAGAACCAAGAGACCCAGTACTTC. Protein sequence: CASGTENQETQYF. Drawing the rest from reference TRBV7-9 and TRBJ2-5, the complete variable domain is DTGVSQNPRHKITKRGQNVTFRCDPISEHNRLYWYRQTLGQGPEFLTYFQNEAQLEKSRLLSDRFSAERPKGSFSTLEIQRTEQGDSAMYLCASGTENQETQYFGPGTRLLVL.

This rearrangement joins TRBV5-1 to TRBJ1-6, with D hard to call. The CDR3 length is 14 residues. V gave up 4 bases and J gave up 6 bases, with 11 bases separating them. The germline CDR1 and CDR2 sequences are SGHRS and YFSETQ. The CDR3 nucleotides are TGCGCCAGCAGCGTGACGGGAGCTAATTCACCCCTCCACTTT. Translated, it gives CASSVTGANSPLHF.

Turning to this clonotype: At one end the junction does not follow the germline gene, possibly because of a read error. The chain is built from TRBV18 and TRBJ1-4; no reliable D call. Germline V gene lookup returns CDR1 KGHSH and CDR2 LQKENI. The CDR3 spans 15 residues. The chain's CDR3 is CASSPWSSTNKKLFF. The CDR3 DNA reads as TGTGCCAGCTCACCGTGGAGTAGTACTAATAAAAAACTGTTTTTT.

This clonotype was seen more than once but under ten times. This chain connects TRBV7-9 to TRBJ1-4, with TRBD1 matching over 9 bases. The CDR3 is 15 residues long. CDR1 is SEHNR and CDR2 is FQNEAQ in the germline V gene (reference sequence). V lost 6 bases to trimming and J lost 6 bases; unmatched junction nucleotides: 8. The DNA for the CDR3 is TGTGCCAGCAGTCCTCGGGACAGGGTGTATGAAAAACTGTTTTTT. Protein product: CASSPRDRVYEKLFF.

This clonotype occurred a few times. V usage is TRBV7-3 and J usage is TRBJ2-1, with 9 nucleotides matching TRBD1. The CDR3 sequence is 14 residues long. Germline CDR1 SGHTA, CDR2 FQGTGA. J was trimmed by 8 bases and V by 5 bases; bases with no gene match: 7. Written as DNA, the CDR3 is TGTGCCAGCAGCCCCGGACAGGGGTTCTATGAGCAGTTCTTC. Translating gives CASSPGQGFYEQFF.

A note on this clonotype: One end of the junction does not line up with germline, which may come from a read error. The chain recombines TRBV2 with TRBJ2-7, with TRBD1 matching over 7 bases. In germline, CDR1 is SNHLY, CDR2 FYNNEI. The CDR3 runs 14 residues. CDR3 region: CAGSALQGYDEQYF. In nucleotides, the CDR3 is TGTGCCGGCAGTGCCTTACAGGGGTACGACGAGCAGTACTTC.

The chain uses TRBV7-2 and TRBJ2-1; 8 nucleotides align to TRBD1. The germline CDR1 and CDR2 sequences are SGHTA and FQGNSA. The CDR3 runs to 16 residues. The J segment lost 4 bases and the V segment lost 0 bases, leaving 5 bases of the junction unmatched. CDR3 sequence (DNA): TGTGCCAGCAGCTTAGCTAGGACAGGGATATACAATGAGCAGTTCTTC. It translates to CASSLARTGIYNEQFF.

V usage is TRBV6-5 and J usage is TRBJ1-1, with a weak D call TRBD1 (5 bases). Germline CDR1 and CDR2: MNHEY and SVGAGI. CDR3 length: 13 amino acids. V lost 1 base and J 7 bases, leaving 10 bases between the germline ends. In nucleotides, the CDR3 is TGTGCCAGCAGTTACTTTGGGACCGATGAAGCTTTCTTT. This gives the protein CASSYFGTDEAFF.

This clonotype was seen a handful of times. The chain carries TRBV20-1 and TRBJ2-3; 8 nucleotides agree with TRBD2. Germline lookup yields CDR1 DFQATT and CDR2 SNEGSKA (reference sequence). Trimming at V came to 0 bases and at J to 4 bases, leaving 6 bases not matched to a gene. This CDR3 has 15 residues. The CDR3 here is CSARDSGVFADTQYF. The CDR3 nucleotides are TGCAGTGCTAGAGATAGCGGGGTATTCGCAGATACGCAGTATTTT.

This clonotype has a count of ten or more. The rearrangement uses TRBV11-2 and TRBJ2-3; 11 nucleotides agree with TRBD2. V lost 4 bases to trimming and J lost 0 bases; unmatched junction nucleotides: 9. The germline gives CDR1 SGHAT, CDR2 FQNNGV. The CDR3 length is 18 residues. The CDR3: CASSSPGLAGISTDTQYF. CDR3 bases: TGTGCCAGCAGCTCCCCCGGACTAGCGGGTATTAGCACAGATACGCAGTATTTT.

This clonotype was observed at least ten times. The rearrangement uses TRBV29-1 and TRBJ2-1; 9 nucleotides match TRBD2. CDR3 length: 13 amino acids. The V gene end was trimmed by 8 bases and the J gene end by 13 bases; junction bases not matched to a gene: 15. Germline V gene sequence: CDR1 SQVTM, CDR2 ANQGSEA. As DNA, the CDR3 is TGCAGCCTCCTTAGCGGGAGCGGATACGGCCAGTTCTTC. It yields the protein CSLLSGSGYGQFF.

The J gene is TRBJ2-7, the V gene TRBV6-1; D possibly uses TRBD1 or TRBD2 (5 bases each). This CDR3 is built from 12 residues. Germline lookup yields CDR1 MNHNS and CDR2 SASEGT. Between the trimmed V and J ends, which lost 10 bases and 2 bases, there was a span of 12 bases. For the CDR3, the DNA is TGTGCCACCGTTGGGGGTCCCTACGAGCAGTACTTC. This encodes CATVGGPYEQYF.

V gene TRBV10-3 combines with J gene TRBJ1-1; D may be TRBD1 (5 bases). This CDR3 has 16 residues. CDR1 ENHRY and CDR2 SYGVKD come from the germline V gene. V lost 6 bases to trimming and J lost 0 bases, with 17 bases between them. The CDR3 here is CAIRGPGRGVNTEAFF. CDR3 sequence (DNA): TGTGCCATCAGGGGGCCCGGCCGTGGGGTGAACACTGAAGCTTTCTTT.

Written as DNA, the CDR3 is TGCAGTGCCCAAAAACTACTAGCGGGAATTGATAATGAGCAGTTCTTC. Translated: CSAQKLLAGIDNEQFF. The V and J genes are TRBV20-1 and TRBJ2-1; 10 bases map to TRBD2. V lost 6 bases, J lost 7 bases, and 15 bases stayed unmatched. Germline assignment: CDR1 DFQATT and CDR2 SNEGSKA (reference sequence). The CDR3 consists of 16 residues.

The J gene is TRBJ2-1, the V gene TRBV14; D unresolved. Germline V gene sequence: CDR1 SGHDN, CDR2 FVKESK. The length of the CDR3 is 11 residues. The V gene lost 3 bases and the J gene lost 9 bases, with 6 bases spanning the gap. The DNA for the CDR3 is TGTGCCAGCAGCCAGACGGTTGAGCAGTTCTTC. Amino acids: CASSQTVEQFF.

This clonotype was counted between two and nine times. The V gene is TRBV12-5, the J gene TRBJ2-1, with 9 bases identical to TRBD1. This CDR3 region has 15 residues. Germline lookup yields CDR1 LGHNT and CDR2 FRNRAP. V lost 1 base to trimming and J lost 7 bases; unmatched junction nucleotides: 5. CDR3 coding DNA: TGTGCTAGTGGTTTGGGACAGGGGGAGTGGAATGAGCAGTTCTTC. It translates to CASGLGQGEWNEQFF.

The chain links TRBV7-2 to TRBJ2-7; D may match TRBD1 or TRBD2 (6 bases each). Trimming removed 1 base from V and 3 bases from J, with 13 bases in between. This CDR3 contains 15 residues. Germline V gene sequence: CDR1 SGHTA, CDR2 FQGNSA. CDR3 nucleotide sequence: TGTGCCAGCAGCTTAGGGGGGGCTCACTACTACGAGCAGTACTTC. It specifies CASSLGGAHYYEQYF.

With respect to this clonotype: The junction shows a germline mismatch at one end, possibly a read error. V gene TRBV7-7 combines with J gene TRBJ2-3, with D perhaps TRBD2 (6 bases). This CDR3 spans 15 amino acids. Germline V gene lookup returns CDR1 SSHAT and CDR2 FNYEAQ (reference sequence). The CDR3 reads CASSLQPGGSDTQYF. The CDR3 DNA reads TGTGCTAGCAGCCTTCAGCCCGGGGGATCAGATACGCAGTATTTT.

The rearrangement links TRBV6-1 to TRBJ1-4; no definite D call. CDR3 length equals 14 residues. CDR1 and CDR2 (germline): MNHNS, SASEGT. Trimming removed 6 bases from V and 6 bases from J, with 14 bases in between. CDR3 nucleotides: TGTGCCAGCAGCCTAATTGCGGGGTATGAAAAACTGTTTTTT. Protein: CASSLIAGYEKLFF.

This sequence joins TRBV12-3 or TRBV12-4 and TRBJ1-5; D is perhaps TRBD1 (5 bases). The germline V and J ends were trimmed by 6 bases and 10 bases, with 13 bases remaining between them. CDR3 size: 12 residues. The CDR3 DNA reads TGTGCCAGCAGCTCCCTGACAGTCCCCCAGCATTTT. Protein product: CASSSLTVPQHF.

This chain uses TRBV6-8 with TRBJ2-3, with TRBD1 as a possible D gene (5 bases). V lost 7 bases to trimming and J lost 3 bases, with 14 bases between them. Germline CDR1 MNHGY, CDR2 SAAAGT. The CDR3 is made up of 14 amino acids. In nucleotides, the CDR3 is TGTGCCAGCATGGCTGGGGCAGGGACAGATACGCAGTATTTT. It yields the protein CASMAGAGTDTQYF.

Concerning this clonotype: One end of the junction fails to match germline, which may point to a read error. V usage is TRBV7-9 and J usage is TRBJ1-1, with D possibly being TRBD1 (5 bases). Germline CDR1 is SEHNR and CDR2 is FQNEAQ (reference sequence). CDR3 length: 14 amino acids. CDR3 in amino acids: CACSLRQMNTEAFF. CDR3 nucleotides: TGTGCCTGCAGCTTACGACAGATGAACACTGAAGCTTTCTTT.

The V call is TRBV21-1, the J call TRBJ2-1; TRBD2, the table's D call, was not compared with the DNA. TRBV21-1 is given as a pseudogene. CDR3 size: 17 residues. CDR3 bases: TGTGCCAGCAGCACGGCGGGCGGGAGGGCATCCTACAATGAGCAGTTCTTC. It codes for CASSTAGGRASYNEQFF.

In its sample, this clonotype was seen a few times. The chain carries TRBV20-1 and TRBJ2-7; TRBD1 is a possible D gene (6 bases). Germline CDR1 and CDR2: DFQATT and SNEGSKA (reference sequence). The V gene lost 1 base and the J gene lost 0 bases, with 10 bases spanning the gap. The CDR3 totals 14 residues. CDR3 nucleotides: TGCAGTGCTAGAGGACAGGAAATCTCCTACGAGCAGTACTTC. Amino acids: CSARGQEISYEQYF.

This clonotype was seen just once. The genes are TRBV2 and TRBJ2-7; 8 nucleotides match TRBD1. The V gene's germline CDR1 is SNHLY and CDR2 FYNNEI. V lost 3 bases and J lost 0; bases outside the gene matches: 4. The CDR3 is made up of 15 amino acids. The CDR3 DNA follows: TGTGCCAGCAGTGACCGGGACAGGTCCTCCTACGAGCAGTACTTC. Its protein is CASSDRDRSSYEQYF.

V and J are TRBV29-1 and TRBJ1-4; a weak D match, TRBD1 (5 bases). V was clipped by 4 bases and J by 3 bases, with 15 bases between them. Germline V gene sequence: CDR1 SQVTM, CDR2 ANQGSEA. This CDR3 comprises 15 residues. The CDR3 is CSVVFLGGANEKLFF. The CDR3 DNA reads as TGCAGCGTTGTATTTTTGGGAGGGGCTAATGAAAAACTGTTTTTT. Complete variable domain (other parts from reference TRBV29-1 and TRBJ1-4): SAVISQKPSRDICQRGTSLTIQCQVDSQVTMMFWYRQQPGQSLTLIATANQGSEATYESGFVIDKFPISRPNLTFSTLTVSNMSPEDSSIYLCSVVFLGGANEKLFFGSGTQLSVL.

The chain has TRBV12-3 or TRBV12-4 and TRBJ2-3; 9 nucleotides line up with TRBD2. This CDR3 has 16 amino acids. Unmatched junction bases numbered 8, after V lost 5 bases and J lost 2 bases. CDR3 loop: CASSTTSGLSTDTQYF. In DNA, the CDR3 is TGTGCCAGCAGTACGACTAGCGGACTTTCCACAGATACGCAGTATTTT.